These T cell receptor beta chains were read from a single sample in a study of T-cell reconstitution after alpha-beta-depleted transplantation in children. TCRdb re-derived calls from the PCR reads in MiXCR, one entry per CDR3 protein. The table lists approximately 500,000 distinct CDR3 sequences, over 20% of them singletons. The input for sequencing was PBMCs, taken before TCRalphabeta/CD19-depleted stem cell transplant. The source of these receptors is a boy under two years old with Wiskott-Aldrich syndrome, due to receive a stem cell transplant. The CDR3 runs from the conserved cysteine through the conserved F or W. Fields, in order: J gene, clone size, V gene, D gene, CDR3 DNA, CDR3 protein. D genes are given only for firm matches. Size is omitted from some rows. Given values are once, few, many or a class for expanded clones.

TRBJ2-1,NA,TRBV9,TRBD2,TGTGCCAGCAGCTTGCGGACTAGCGGGAGCTACAATGAGCAGTTCTTC,CASSLRTSGSYNEQFF
TRBJ1-5,few,TRBV6-5,TRBD1,TGTGCCAGCAGATACGGACAGGGTTATCAGCCCCAGCATTTT,CASRYGQGYQPQHF
TRBJ1-5,few,TRBV20-1,NA,TGCAGTGCTAGTGAAGGGGGGATTCAGCCCCAGCATTTT,CSASEGGIQPQHF
TRBJ2-5,NA,TRBV20-1,NA,TGCAGTGCTAGTCGCGGAAAAGAGACCCAGTACTTC,CSASRGKETQYF
TRBJ1-6,few,TRBV7-8,NA,TGTGCCAGCAGCTTAATACAGGGAAACTCACCCCTCCACTTT,CASSLIQGNSPLHF
TRBJ2-7,few,TRBV28,NA,TGTGCCAGCAGTTTGATCGACAGACACTACGAGCAGTACTTC,CASSLIDRHYEQYF
TRBJ2-1,NA,TRBV27,NA,TGTGCCAGCAGTTTAAGGGCCTACAATAAGCAGTTCTTC,CASSLRAYNKQFF
TRBJ1-4,few,TRBV5-1,NA,TGCGCCAGCAGCAACTCCCAGACAGTCCGCGGGGGTGAAAAACTGTTTTTT,CASSNSQTVRGGEKLFF
TRBJ1-6,NA,TRBV7-2,NA,TGTGCCAGCAGCACCCGGGATTCACCCCTCCACTTT,CASSTRDSPLHF
TRBJ1-1,NA,TRBV12-3/TRBV12-4,NA,TGTGCCAGCAGCAAAACGTCACCGCGGATGAACACTGAAGCTTTCTTT,CASSKTSPRMNTEAFF
TRBJ2-7,NA,TRBV3-1,TRBD2,TGTGCCAGCAGCCACCTAGCGGGATCGAGAGAGCAGTACTTC,CASSHLAGSREQYF
TRBJ2-6,NA,TRBV11-2,TRBD2,TGTGCCAGCAGCTCGCCTAGCGGGATATTTGCTGGGGCCAACGTCCTGACTTTC,CASSSPSGIFAGANVLTF
TRBJ2-7,few,TRBV4-2,TRBD1,TGTGCCAGCAGCTCTATTGACAGGGGACTTTCTTACGAGCAGTACTTC,CASSSIDRGLSYEQYF
TRBJ2-7,NA,TRBV5-1,TRBD2,TGCGCCAGCAGCTTGGTACGACTAGCGGGAGGTTCCCCTGTGGACGAGCAGTACTTC,CASSLVRLAGGSPVDEQYF
TRBJ2-3,many,TRBV5-1,NA,TGTGCCAGCAGCTTGAGCACAGATACGCAGTATTTT,CASSLSTDTQYF
TRBJ2-5,few,TRBV12-3/TRBV12-4,NA,TGTGCCAGCAGTTTGTCGCAGCTCCAAGAGACCCAGTACTTC,CASSLSQLQETQYF
TRBJ2-7,NA,TRBV20-1,NA,TGCAGTGCTAGATCGGGTACTAAAAGAAGTGAGCAGTACTTC,CSARSGTKRSEQYF
TRBJ2-2,NA,TRBV6-1,TRBD1,TGTGCCACAGGACAGGGAATGAACACCGGGGAGCTGTTTTTT,CATGQGMNTGELFF
TRBJ2-7,few,TRBV5-1,NA,TGCGCCAGCAGCTTGTCGATGACCACAAGCTCCTACGAGCAGTACTTC,CASSLSMTTSSYEQYF
TRBJ2-1,NA,TRBV4-2,NA,TGTGCCAGCAGCCTTCATCTTAGTGGGGGAAGAGGTAATGAGCAGTTCTTC,CASSLHLSGGRGNEQFF
TRBJ2-5,many,TRBV12-3/TRBV12-4,NA,TGTGCCAGCAGTATCGAAGGGAATCGTGAGACCCAGTACTTC,CASSIEGNRETQYF
TRBJ2-1,few,TRBV20-1,TRBD2,TGCAGTGCCTTGTCGGGAGGCCCAAGCTCCTACAATGAGCAGTTCTTC,CSALSGGPSSYNEQFF
TRBJ2-1,NA,TRBV5-1,TRBD1,TGCGCCAGCAGCTTGGTCCAGGGGGCAAACAATGAGCAGTTCTTC,CASSLVQGANNEQFF
TRBJ2-7,NA,TRBV30,NA,TGTGCCTGGAGTGTACGGGCTAGCAACTACGAGCAGTACTTC,CAWSVRASNYEQYF
TRBJ2-2,few,TRBV7-6,TRBD2,TGTGCCAGCAGCTTCGGGCTAGCGGGACGGGACACCGGGGAGCTGTTTTTT,CASSFGLAGRDTGELFF
TRBJ1-2,few,TRBV30,TRBD1,TGTGCCTGGATACAGGACAGGGGCTATGGCTACACCTTC,CAWIQDRGYGYTF
TRBJ1-3,NA,TRBV28,NA,TGTGCCAGCACCCTAACTGGAAACACCATATATTTT,CASTLTGNTIYF
TRBJ2-7,NA,TRBV20-1,TRBD2,TGCAGTGCTATAGGAGCGGGGACCTACGAGCAGTACTTC,CSAIGAGTYEQYF
TRBJ1-2,NA,TRBV10-3,NA,TGTGCCATCATTGATCCGCGGGGAGTCTATGGCTACACCTTC,CAIIDPRGVYGYTF
TRBJ2-5,few,TRBV20-1,NA,TGCAGTGCTGCCTTTGCAGGGGAAGAGACCCAGTACTTC,CSAAFAGEETQYF
TRBJ2-7,NA,TRBV12-3/TRBV12-4,TRBD1,TGTGCCAGCGGGACAGTCTACGAGCAGTACTTC,CASGTVYEQYF
TRBJ2-5,few,TRBV20-1,NA,TGCAGTGCTCCCAAAGGGCAAGAGACCCAGTACTTC,CSAPKGQETQYF
TRBJ2-3,NA,TRBV30,NA,TGTGCCTGGAGTCTGAAGGGAAGCACAGATACGCAGTATTTT,CAWSLKGSTDTQYF